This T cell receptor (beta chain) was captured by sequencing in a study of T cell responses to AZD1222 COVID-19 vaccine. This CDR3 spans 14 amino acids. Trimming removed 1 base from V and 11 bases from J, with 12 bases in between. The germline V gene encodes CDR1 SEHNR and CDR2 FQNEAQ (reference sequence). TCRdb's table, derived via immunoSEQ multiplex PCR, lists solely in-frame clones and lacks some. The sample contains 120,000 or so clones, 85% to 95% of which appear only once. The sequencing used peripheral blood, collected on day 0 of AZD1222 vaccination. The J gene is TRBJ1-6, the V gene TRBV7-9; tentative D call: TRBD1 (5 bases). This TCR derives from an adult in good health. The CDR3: CASSLGGGRPPLHF. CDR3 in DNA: TGTGCCAGCAGCTTAGGGGGGGGTCGGCCACCCCTCCACTTT.